This T cell receptor beta chain comes out of a study of cytomegalovirus exposure and HLA in healthy donors. This table comes from immunoSEQ multiplex PCR, and its TCRdb copy is limited to in-frame clones, with some not included. The sample has 100,000 to 150,000 clones, 90% to 96% seen once; the top ten hold about 1.7%. Germline-derived CDR1 and CDR2 are MNHNS and SASEGT. Trimming at V came to 6 bases and at J to 1 base, leaving 2 bases not matched to a gene. This CDR3 comprises 14 residues. Material: PBMCs. The chain uses TRBV6-1 and TRBJ2-3; TRBD1 matches 9 bases. This receptor was taken from a man aged 18 to 30 in good health and CMV-seronegative. For the CDR3, the DNA is TGTGCCAGCAGCTGGACAGGGGGCACAGATACGCAGTATTTT. Its translation is CASSWTGGTDTQYF.